Each of the 23 T cell receptor beta chains below was sequenced from the same sample in a study of regulatory T cells in long-lasting Graves disease. For TCR beta, libraries came from iRepertoire HTBI primers and Arm-PCR of CDR3 regions. TCRdb fed the multiplex PCR reads into MiXCR, producing one record per CDR3 protein. The repertoire consists of around 400,000 distinct CDR3 sequences, with 23% occurring once and the leading ten covering approximately 25%. Stated time point: persistent/refractory GD, antithyroid drugs over 5 years with positive TRAb. With RNA extracted from PBMCs as input, the TCR library was made. The specimen was peripheral blood mononuclear cells (PBMCs), collected when the disease was refractory, from a patient treated with antithyroid drugs. The receptor source for this set is a female donor with Graves disease.

This clonotype was seen only a few times. This chain connects TRBV29-1 to TRBJ1-1; TRBD1 matches at 8 bases. The ends lost 4 bases at V and 4 bases at J; junction bases unmatched: 14. The CDR3 covers 16 residues. Looked up from germline, CDR1 is SQVTM and CDR2 is ANQGSEA. CDR3 nucleotide sequence: TGCAGCGTTGTGTTACAGGGGGTTTTCGGGTTCACTGAAGCTTTCTTT. Protein: CSVVLQGVFGFTEAFF. Together with reference TRBV29-1 and TRBJ1-1, the CDR3 gives the full variable domain: SAVISQKPSRDICQRGTSLTIQCQVDSQVTMMFWYRQQPGQSLTLIATANQGSEATYESGFVIDKFPISRPNLTFSTLTVSNMSPEDSSIYLCSVVLQGVFGFTEAFFGQGTRLTVV.

This clonotype was observed a handful of times. The chain carries TRBV6-1 and TRBJ2-5, with TRBD2 identical over 8 bases. Germline trimming cut 3 bases from V and 2 bases from J; bases unmatched to any gene: 17. CDR1 is MNHNS, CDR2 SASEGT, per germline. This CDR3 comprises 19 residues. The CDR3 region is CASSDRLATSYPEQETQYF. DNA for the CDR3: TGTGCCAGCAGTGACCGACTAGCGACCTCCTACCCAGAGCAAGAGACCCAGTACTTC.

A few counts support this clonotype. One end of the junction fails to match germline, which may point to a read error. V gene TRBV4-1 combines with J gene TRBJ1-1; D may be TRBD1 (5 bases). There are 13 residues in the CDR3. Germline CDR1 and CDR2: MGHRA and YSYEKL. This CDR3 is CASSRTVGTEASF. The CDR3 coding sequence is TGCGCCAGCAGCCGAACCGTGGGGACTGAAGCTTCCTTT.

This rearrangement joins TRBV20-1 to TRBJ2-5; 12 nucleotides align to TRBD2. Losses at the gene ends were 5 bases for V and 5 bases for J; bases not matched to a gene: 12. Germline assignment: CDR1 DFQATT and CDR2 SNEGSKA (reference sequence). The CDR3 spans 16 residues. This CDR3 is CSAGGTSGSPGETQYF. The CDR3 DNA reads as TGCAGTGCTGGAGGGACTAGCGGGTCCCCAGGGGAGACCCAGTACTTC.

CDR3 loop: CASSIDPSGGIYYGYTF. In DNA form, the CDR3 reads TGTGCCAGTAGTATAGATCCCTCAGGGGGCATTTACTATGGCTACACCTTC. The V gene is TRBV19, the J gene TRBJ1-2; 8 nucleotides line up with TRBD1. CDR3 length: 17 residues. Unmatched junction bases numbered 9, after V lost 0 bases and J lost 3 bases. Germline V gene sequence: CDR1 LNHDA, CDR2 SQIVND (reference sequence).

A few counts support this clonotype. The chain is built from TRBV6-1 and TRBJ1-2; maybe TRBD1 (5 bases). The CDR3 is 15 residues long. Trimming cost V 8 bases and J 10 bases, with 26 bases left between them. The germline CDR1 and CDR2 sequences are MNHNS and SASEGT. In DNA form, the CDR3 reads TGTGCCAGCTCGAGCGGAGGGGCACCAGCGACTGCCTACACCTTC. This gives the protein CASSSGGAPATAYTF.

The rearrangement links TRBV25-1 to TRBJ2-7; 8 positions agree with TRBD1. Germline V CDR1 and CDR2: MGHDK, SYGVNS. V was pared by 4 bases and J by 6 bases, with 8 bases of the junction left unmatched. CDR3 length: 14 amino acids. CDR3 amino acids: CASSGQGRRGEQYF. The CDR3 nucleotides are TGTGCCAGCAGTGGACAGGGGCGTCGGGGCGAGCAGTACTTC.

The sample holds one count of this clonotype. A read error may be the cause here, since a much bigger clone is one base away. The chain couples TRBV6-2 or TRBV6-3 to TRBJ2-7, with D uncertain. The CDR3 has 15 amino acids. V lost 5 bases and J 3 bases, leaving 17 bases between the germline ends. Germline loops: CDR1 MNHEY, CDR2 SVGEGT. CDR3 residues: CASSELGQLSYEQYF. The CDR3 coding sequence is TGTGCCAGCAGTGAACTTGGCCAGCTAAGCTACGAGCAGTACTTC.

This clonotype was observed at least ten times. The V gene is TRBV7-8, the J gene TRBJ1-1; 7 bases are shared with TRBD1. Germline trimming cut 4 bases from V and 1 base from J; bases unmatched to any gene: 6. This CDR3 is built from 15 residues. Germline CDR1 SGHVS, CDR2 FQNEAQ. The CDR3 DNA reads as TGTGCCAGCAGCTCCAGCGGGACAGCGAACACTGAAGCTTTCTTT. Translating gives CASSSSGTANTEAFF.

This chain uses TRBV28 with TRBJ2-7; the D is unclear. This CDR3 comprises 14 residues. Germline V gives CDR1 MDHEN, CDR2 SYDVKM. The V end lost 6 bases, the J end lost 2 bases, and 14 bases lay between the germline ends. CDR3 sequence (DNA): TGTGCCAGCAGAGGGATTTTGGTAACCTACGAGCAGTACTTC. This gives the protein CASRGILVTYEQYF.

This chain uses TRBV6-2 or TRBV6-3 with TRBJ2-7; 10 positions match TRBD2. Germline V gene sequence: CDR1 MNHEY, CDR2 SVGEGT. This CDR3 has 15 residues. Losses at the gene ends were 3 bases for V and 3 bases for J; bases not matched to a gene: 5. In nucleotides, the CDR3 is TGTGCCAGCAGTTATTCTAGCGGGAGTTTCTACGAGCAGTACTTC. This codes for CASSYSSGSFYEQYF.

V is TRBV6-5 and J is TRBJ1-1; D gene uncertain. The CDR3 consists of 14 residues. Germline V gene lookup returns CDR1 MNHEY and CDR2 SVGAGI. V shed 1 base and J shed 6 bases, with 12 bases lying between them. CDR3 in DNA: TGTGCCAGCAGTTACTTGACGGGAGCGGCTGAAGCTTTCTTT. Translating gives CASSYLTGAAEAFF.

This clonotype was recorded many times. V and J are TRBV20-1 and TRBJ2-7, with TRBD2 matching over 16 bases. Trimming at V came to 8 bases and at J to 9 bases, leaving 4 bases not matched to a gene. The V gene's germline CDR1 is DFQATT and CDR2 SNEGSKA (reference sequence). The CDR3 contains 12 residues. The CDR3 sequence: CSMGLAGGWQYF. The CDR3 nucleotides are TGCAGTATGGGACTAGCGGGAGGGTGGCAGTACTTC.

This clonotype has at least ten counts. At one end, the junction sequence differs from germline, possibly due to a read error. The chain links TRBV2 to TRBJ1-1; 7 nucleotides align to TRBD1. CDR1 is SNHLY and CDR2 is FYNNEI in the germline V gene. The CDR3 covers 14 residues. DNA for the CDR3: TGTGCCAGCAGAGAAGACAGGGTGAACACTGAAGCTTTCTTT. This codes for CASREDRVNTEAFF.

This clonotype was seen repeatedly, ten times or more. For the CDR3, the DNA is TGTGCCAGCAGCTTGGCCAAAGTCTCTGAAGCTTTCTTT. It yields the protein CASSLAKVSEAFF. The chain employs TRBV5-6 and TRBJ1-1, with no clear D. This CDR3 is 13 amino acids long. V shed 0 bases and J shed 6 bases, with 9 bases lying between them. Per the germline V gene, CDR1 is SGHDT and CDR2 is YYEEEE.

Written as DNA, the CDR3 is TGTGCCAGCAGCCGAGGACTAGCGGGAGGGGAAGGCAATGAGCAGTTCTTC. It yields the protein CASSRGLAGGEGNEQFF. The rearrangement joins TRBV5-4 to TRBJ2-1; 15 bases map to TRBD2. With 4 bases clipped from V and 6 bases from J, the junction kept 8 bases outside the gene matches. Per the germline V gene, CDR1 is SGHNT and CDR2 is YYREEE (reference sequence). The CDR3 covers 17 residues.

The V and J genes are TRBV28 and TRBJ2-1; the D call may be TRBD1 or TRBD2 (7 bases each). The CDR3 is made up of 16 amino acids. V was cut by 5 bases and J by 8 bases, with 22 bases left in between. Germline CDR1 MDHEN, CDR2 SYDVKM. This CDR3 is CASSALQGRDKDEQFF. The CDR3 DNA follows: TGTGCCAGCAGTGCCCTACAGGGGAGGGACAAGGATGAGCAGTTCTTC.

The rearrangement links TRBV15 to TRBJ2-5, with 8 bases fitting TRBD1. V was clipped by 3 bases and J by 2 bases; unmatched bases: 5. The CDR3 totals 15 residues. CDR1 LNHNV and CDR2 YYDKDF come from the germline V gene (reference sequence). CDR3: CATSSPRTGQETQYF. CDR3 DNA sequence: TGTGCCACCAGCAGCCCCCGGACAGGGCAAGAGACCCAGTACTTC.

This clonotype was recorded a few times. The rearrangement links TRBV29-1 to TRBJ2-3; 7 bases agree with TRBD2. The ends lost 3 bases at V and 0 bases at J; junction bases unmatched: 0. The CDR3 runs 13 residues. Germline CDR1 reads SQVTM; CDR2 reads ANQGSEA. The CDR3 coding sequence is TGCAGCGTTGACGGGAGGAGCACAGATACGCAGTATTTT. It translates to CSVDGRSTDTQYF.

This CDR3 reads CASSALAGGRDTQYF. DNA for the CDR3: TGTGCCAGCAGTGCGCTAGCGGGAGGGAGAGATACGCAGTATTTT. This sequence joins TRBV2 and TRBJ2-3; 12 bases align to TRBD2. This CDR3 has 15 residues. CDR1 SNHLY and CDR2 FYNNEI come from the germline V gene. J gave up 5 bases and V 4 bases, and 4 bases lay outside the gene matches.

This clonotype was counted a few times. This chain joins TRBV29-1 and TRBJ2-5, with 9 bases lining up with TRBD1. J gave up 1 base and V 0 bases, and 6 bases lay outside the gene matches. Germline CDR1 and CDR2: SQVTM and ANQGSEA. The CDR3 is 16 residues long. The CDR3 DNA follows: TGCAGCGTTGAAGATCCCAAGACAGGGGGCCAAGAGACCCAGTACTTC. This encodes CSVEDPKTGGQETQYF.

This clonotype was picked up a small number of times. J is TRBJ2-7 and V is TRBV7-6, with D hard to call. There are 14 residues in the CDR3. CDR1 is SGHVS and CDR2 is FNYEAQ in the germline V gene. V was clipped by 2 bases and J by 0 bases, with 8 bases between them. CDR3 DNA: TGTGCCAGCAGCTTAAATAGAACCTCCTACGAGCAGTACTTC. Translating it yields CASSLNRTSYEQYF. The variable domain in full, with the rest retrieved from reference TRBV7-6 and TRBJ2-7, is GAGVSQSPRYKVTKRGQDVALRCDPISGHVSLYWYRQALGQGPEFLTYFNYEAQQDKSGLPNDRFSAERPEGSISTLTIQRTEQRDSAMYRCASSLNRTSYEQYFGPGTRLTVT.

This clonotype was counted only a few times. The J gene is TRBJ2-2, the V gene TRBV12-3 or TRBV12-4; D perhaps matches TRBD1 (7 bases). The CDR3 consists of 16 residues. Trimming shortened V by 0 bases and J by 6 bases, and 14 bases separated the two germline ends. In nucleotides, the CDR3 is TGTGCCAGCAGTTTAGCGCTGACAGGGAGGCCCGGGGAGCTGTTTTTT. Translating it yields CASSLALTGRPGELFF.